Listed here are 28 T cell receptor beta chains from one sample, sequenced in a study of beta chain features in type 1 diabetes. The authors reverse transcribed all of the isolated RNA, so sequencing captured expressed TCRB transcripts. Some clones are missing from TCRdb's copy, which holds only in-frame ones; the method was immunoSEQ multiplex PCR. In the table there are approximately 140,000 clones, roughly 9.7% of which are singletons. The specimen sequenced was central memory CD4+ T cells from blood. Every receptor here comes from a woman aged 40 to 50 in good health.

This clone was observed a handful of times. This chain connects TRBV7-2 to TRBJ1-1, with D perhaps TRBD1 (6 bases). Trimming pared 8 bases from V and 0 bases from J, leaving 10 bases between. CDR1 and CDR2 from the germline V gene are SGHTA and FQGNSA. The CDR3 contains 13 residues. CDR3 protein: CASYRAMNTEAFF. The CDR3 DNA reads as TGTGCCAGCTACAGGGCGATGAACACTGAAGCTTTCTTT.

This clone was observed a handful of times. This could be a read error, since a much larger clone is one nucleotide away. This sequence joins TRBV4-2 and TRBJ2-5, with TRBD2 matching 11 bases. Germline-derived CDR1 and CDR2 are LGHNA and YNFKEQ. V trimming: 3 bases; J trimming: 2 bases; junction bases outside the gene matches: 5. CDR3 length: 16 amino acids. CDR3 sequence reads: CASSHLAGGSQETQYF. CDR3 bases: TGTGCCAGCAGCCATCTAGCGGGGGGATCTCAAGAGACCCAGTACTTC.

J is TRBJ2-5 and V is TRBV7-2; D possibly corresponds to TRBD1 (5 bases). The germline gives CDR1 SGHTA, CDR2 FQGNSA. V lost 2 bases and J 7 bases, leaving 11 bases between the germline ends. This CDR3 spans 13 amino acids. The CDR3 reads CASSLNIQGTQYF. DNA for the CDR3: TGTGCCAGCAGCTTAAACATCCAGGGGACCCAGTACTTC.

There are a few counts of this clone. The chain employs TRBV5-6 and TRBJ2-3; D may be TRBD1 (6 bases). Germline V gene data show CDR1 as SGHDT and CDR2 as YYEEEE. CDR3 length: 16 amino acids. Trimming took off 3 bases at V and 0 bases at J, with 14 bases between the two ends. The CDR3: CASSYPGTPSTDTQYF. CDR3 bases: TGTGCCAGCAGCTACCCCGGGACACCTAGCACAGATACGCAGTATTTT.

The CDR3 loop is CASSPPGQKGETQYF. The CDR3 nucleotides are TGTGCCAGCAGTCCGCCGGGACAGAAAGGAGAGACCCAGTACTTC. V and J are TRBV6-5 and TRBJ2-5; 7 positions agree with TRBD1. V lost 5 bases and J lost 4; bases outside the gene matches: 10. The CDR3 has 15 amino acids. Germline V gene sequence: CDR1 MNHEY, CDR2 SVGAGI.

This clone came up a few times. The chain employs TRBV9 and TRBJ2-1; no clear D. Between the trimmed V and J ends, which lost 3 bases and 12 bases, there was a span of 22 bases. The germline V gene encodes CDR1 SGDLS and CDR2 YYNGEE. The CDR3 contains 15 residues. The CDR3 bases are TGTGCCAGCAGCGGATCTGGTACTTCCCGAGATGGGCAGTTCTTC. Its protein product is CASSGSGTSRDGQFF. Variable domain in full (rest from reference TRBV9 and TRBJ2-1): DSGVTQTPKHLITATGQRVTLRCSPRSGDLSVYWYQQSLDQGLQFLIQYYNGEERAKGNILERFSAQQFPDLHSELNLSSLELGDSALYFCASSGSGTSRDGQFFGPGTRLTVL.

CDR3 DNA sequence: TGTGCCAGCAGTTACTCCGAAGGTACACAGGGGGGCTACACCTTC. Residues: CASSYSEGTQGGYTF. V gene TRBV6-6 combines with J gene TRBJ1-2; 7 bases fit TRBD1. After removal of 0 bases from V and 8 bases from J, the junction contained 9 bases not matched to a gene. CDR1 is MNHNY and CDR2 is SVGAGI in the germline V gene (reference sequence). CDR3 length equals 15 residues.

This chain uses TRBV19 with TRBJ1-3; D not resolved. Germline CDR1 and CDR2: LNHDA and SQIVND (reference sequence). The CDR3 is 14 amino acids. V lost 11 bases and J lost 0, with 14 bases in between. The CDR3 nucleotides are TGTGCCGGGAGAGGTACCCACTCTGGAAACACCATATATTTT. Its protein is CAGRGTHSGNTIYF.

This clone was counted a few times. The chain recombines TRBV5-4 with TRBJ2-2, with TRBD2 identical over 10 bases. The V segment lost 3 bases and the J segment 5 bases; nucleotides outside the gene matches: 16. CDR1 is SGHNT, CDR2 YYREEE, per germline (reference sequence). The CDR3 is made up of 19 amino acids. CDR3: CASSSGASGGPTGTGELFF. The CDR3 bases are TGTGCCAGCAGCTCGGGGGCTAGCGGGGGTCCTACGGGGACCGGGGAGCTGTTTTTT. The whole variable domain, filled in from reference TRBV5-4 and TRBJ2-2, reads ETGVTQSPTHLIKTRGQQVTLRCSSQSGHNTVSWYQQALGQGPQFIFQYYREEENGRGNFPPRFSGLQFPNYSSELNVNALELDDSALYLCASSSGASGGPTGTGELFFGEGSRLTVL.

This clone was observed at least ten times. The V call is TRBV6-6, the J call TRBJ2-7; D might be TRBD1 (5 bases). The germline V gene has CDR1 MNHNY and CDR2 SVGAGI (reference sequence). Between the trimmed V and J ends, which lost 8 bases and 7 bases, there was a span of 12 bases. This CDR3 is 11 amino acids long. CDR3 sequence (DNA): TGTGCCAGCCAGGGATCGGTGGAGCAGTACTTC. The encoded protein is CASQGSVEQYF.

This clone appeared a few times. The rearrangement links TRBV19 to TRBJ2-7; TRBD2 is a possible D gene (6 bases). CDR1 LNHDA and CDR2 SQIVND come from the germline V gene (reference sequence). The CDR3 is made up of 14 amino acids. V lost 3 bases, J lost 3 bases, and 12 bases lay in between. DNA of the CDR3: TGTGCCAGTAGTATTGGCGGGGATTTCTACGAGCAGTACTTC. Translating it yields CASSIGGDFYEQYF.

This clone was seen a handful of times. This chain joins TRBV5-1 and TRBJ2-5; D is perhaps TRBD1 (6 bases). Germline CDR1 reads SGHRS; CDR2 reads YFSETQ. Trimming stripped 4 bases from V and 1 base from J, with 14 bases between. The CDR3 spans 15 residues. CDR3 residues: CASSPGQLLQETQYF. The CDR3 DNA reads as TGCGCCAGCAGCCCCGGACAGCTTCTCCAAGAGACCCAGTACTTC.

There are a few counts of this clone. The chain uses TRBV18 and TRBJ2-1; 7 nucleotides align to TRBD2. Germline V gives CDR1 KGHSH, CDR2 LQKENI. Trimming cost V 2 bases and J 6 bases; bases outside gene matches: 10. The CDR3 spans 16 residues. The DNA of the CDR3 is TGTGCCAGCTCACCAGGGTTGGGAAGCGGGGCCAATGAGCAGTTCTTC. It codes for CASSPGLGSGANEQFF.

The table lists this clone with a few counts. At one boundary the junction diverges from the germline segment, which might be a read error. The genes are TRBV7-9 and TRBJ2-3, with 9 bases matching TRBD1. The CDR3 is 17 amino acids. The germline V gene encodes CDR1 SEHNR and CDR2 FQNEAQ (reference sequence). This chain's CDR3 is CASTLGTGTGSTDTQYF. CDR3 DNA: TGTGCCAGCACCTTAGGGACCGGGACAGGGAGCACAGATACGCAGTATTTT.

The chain employs TRBV11-2 and TRBJ2-5; 8 bases are a match to TRBD2. Germline V lookup: CDR1 SGHAT, CDR2 FQNNGV. This CDR3 region has 17 residues. J was trimmed by 2 bases and V by 5 bases; bases with no gene match: 13. The CDR3 protein is CASSQTRLAMNQETQYF. The CDR3 bases are TGTGCCAGCAGCCAGACACGACTAGCGATGAATCAAGAGACCCAGTACTTC.

This clone occurred a few times. This chain uses TRBV7-6 with TRBJ2-5, with TRBD2 identical over 14 bases. The CDR3 has 15 amino acids. V dropped 7 bases and J dropped 1; count of bases not matched to a gene: 2. Germline V lookup: CDR1 SGHVS, CDR2 FNYEAQ. CDR3 region: CASKGTSGGQETQYF. CDR3 DNA sequence: TGTGCCAGCAAAGGGACTAGCGGGGGCCAAGAGACCCAGTACTTC. Full variable domain (remainder filled in from reference TRBV7-6 and TRBJ2-5): GAGVSQSPRYKVTKRGQDVALRCDPISGHVSLYWYRQALGQGPEFLTYFNYEAQQDKSGLPNDRFSAERPEGSISTLTIQRTEQRDSAMYRCASKGTSGGQETQYFGPGTRLLVL.

Remarks on this clone: This may stem from a read error, because a much larger clone lies one nucleotide away. This chain joins TRBV5-1 and TRBJ2-5; D not resolved. V dropped 2 bases and J dropped 1 base, with 9 bases sitting between them. The CDR3 has 14 residues. Germline V lookup: CDR1 SGHRS, CDR2 YFSETQ. The CDR3 is CASSLGAPQETQYF. In nucleotides, the CDR3 is TGCGCCAGCAGCTTAGGAGCTCCCCAAGAGACCCAGTACTTC.

Concerning this clone: This specimen includes other DNA sequences encoding the same CDR3. CDR3 region: CASSYSRGSSGNTIYF. CDR3 bases: TGTGCCAGCAGTTACTCTAGGGGCAGCTCTGGAAACACCATATATTTT. V and J are TRBV6-5 and TRBJ1-3, with a weak D call TRBD1 (5 bases). Trimming removed 0 bases from V and 0 bases from J, with 9 bases in between. This CDR3 region has 16 residues. From germline, CDR1 is MNHEY and CDR2 SVGAGI.

There are a few counts of this clone. The rearrangement links TRBV1 to TRBJ1-6; TRBD1 was called by the table and not checked on the DNA. TRBV1 corresponds to a pseudogene. The CDR3 spans 20 residues. The CDR3 protein is CTSSQLHLPPGQELYSPLHF. The DNA for the CDR3 is TGCACCAGCAGCCAACTCCACTTACCCCCGGGACAGGAACTCTATTCACCCCTCCACTTT.

The genes are TRBV6-7 and TRBJ2-7, with 7 bases lining up with TRBD1. TRBV6-7 is an ORF; its function is uncertain. Trimming at V came to 2 bases and at J to 4 bases, leaving 5 bases not matched to a gene. The CDR3 loop spans 14 amino acids. The CDR3 is CASSYPDRWYEQYF. CDR3 coding DNA: TGTGCCAGCAGTTACCCGGACAGGTGGTACGAGCAGTACTTC.

This clone was observed a handful of times. The V call is TRBV7-2, the J call TRBJ2-3, with 11 positions matching TRBD2. The CDR3 has 13 amino acids. J lost 5 bases, V lost 10 bases, and 5 bases had no gene match. Germline loops: CDR1 SGHTA, CDR2 FQGNSA. CDR3 sequence reads: CAITGLAVDTQYF. DNA for the CDR3: TGTGCCATAACGGGACTAGCGGTAGATACGCAGTATTTT.

This clone has a handful of counts. The V call is TRBV5-1, the J call TRBJ2-7; 8 bases match TRBD2. The CDR3 extends over 16 amino acids. CDR1 is SGHRS and CDR2 is YFSETQ in the germline V gene. J lost 3 bases, V lost 3 bases, and 11 bases had no gene match. CDR3 amino acids: CASSSSRGGLLYEQYF. For the CDR3, the DNA is TGCGCCAGCAGCTCCTCTCGGGGGGGCCTCCTCTACGAGCAGTACTTC.

This rearrangement joins TRBV6-5 to TRBJ2-5, with D possibly matching TRBD1 (5 bases). V shed 3 bases and J shed 7 bases, with 18 bases lying between them. Germline loops: CDR1 MNHEY, CDR2 SVGAGI. The CDR3 length is 15 residues. The CDR3 nucleotides are TGTGCCAGCAGTTATTCCCGGCAGGGCTCGGGGACCCAGTACTTC. Its protein product is CASSYSRQGSGTQYF.

The CDR3 bases are TGTGCCAGCGGAGTATCAAGTAATGGCTACACCTTC. Translation: CASGVSSNGYTF. J is TRBJ1-2 and V is TRBV2, with no clear D. CDR1 SNHLY and CDR2 FYNNEI come from the germline V gene. The CDR3 extends over 12 amino acids. Trimming left V 8 bases short and J 6 bases short, with 13 bases between.

In its sample, this clone was seen many times. J is TRBJ1-5 and V is TRBV27, with TRBD1 matching over 8 bases. This CDR3 spans 15 amino acids. Unmatched junction bases numbered 4, after V lost 6 bases and J lost 0 bases. Germline CDR1 and CDR2: MNHEY and SMNVEV (reference sequence). The CDR3 DNA reads as TGTGCCAGCAGACCGGACAGGGTTAGCAATCAGCCCCAGCATTTT. Protein product: CASRPDRVSNQPQHF.

The CDR3 DNA reads as TGTGCCAGCAGTCTCGGGACAGACTACAATGAGCAGTTCTTC. Residues: CASSLGTDYNEQFF. V usage is TRBV6-5 and J usage is TRBJ2-1, with 7 bases matching TRBD1. There are 14 residues in the CDR3. With V trimmed by 5 bases and J by 3 bases, 4 bases remained unmatched. Germline V gene data show CDR1 as MNHEY and CDR2 as SVGAGI.

Here the CDR3 DNA reads TGTGCCAGCAGCGGCGGGGGGGTGGGGACCCAGTACTTC. It is translated as CASSGGGVGTQYF. This sequence joins TRBV2 and TRBJ2-5, with 9 nucleotides matching TRBD2. Looked up from germline, CDR1 is SNHLY and CDR2 is FYNNEI. The ends lost 6 bases at V and 7 bases at J; junction bases unmatched: 6. CDR3 length: 13 amino acids.

V is TRBV9 and J is TRBJ2-6, with no clear D. This CDR3 is 14 amino acids long. Germline V lookup: CDR1 SGDLS, CDR2 YYNGEE. The V end lost 4 bases, the J end lost 4 bases, and 9 bases lay between the germline ends. The CDR3, as DNA: TGTGCCAGCAGCCCATCCCCCGGGGCCAACGTCCTGACTTTC. Translated: CASSPSPGANVLTF.